These 12 T cell receptor beta chains came from one sample sequenced in a study of T cells in Graves' hyperthyroidism and ophthalmopathy. Amplified regions were TCR beta CDR3 sequences from RNA transcripts. An initial round of RT-PCR targeting the TCR CDR3 relied on the HTBI primer set. TCRdb ran MiXCR on the multiplex PCR reads and lists one entry per CDR3 protein. The data contain over 550,000 distinct CDR3 sequences, approximately 16% of them singletons. Sequencing was performed on blood. These receptors were collected from a woman in her late teens or twenties with Graves' hyperthyroidism.

Ten or more counts support this clonotype. The rearrangement links TRBV30 to TRBJ2-1; D perhaps matches TRBD1 (6 bases). CDR3 size: 15 residues. V was pared by 2 bases and J by 8 bases, with 19 bases between. The germline V gene has CDR1 GTSNPN and CDR2 SVGIG (reference sequence). Here the CDR3 DNA reads TGTGCCTGGAGTTATGGGGGCACCGGTGTTTATGAGCAGTTCTTC. Its translation: CAWSYGGTGVYEQFF.

J is TRBJ2-3 and V is TRBV5-1; a weak D match, TRBD1 (5 bases). With 4 bases removed from V and 0 bases from J, the gap between germline ends came to 12 bases. The CDR3 totals 15 residues. The germline V gene has CDR1 SGHRS and CDR2 YFSETQ. Written as DNA, the CDR3 is TGCGCCAGCAGCCCGGACAAGGCTAGCACAGATACGCAGTATTTT. Translating gives CASSPDKASTDTQYF. The full variable domain, with the rest looked up from reference TRBV5-1 and TRBJ2-3, is KAGVTQTPRYLIKTRGQQVTLSCSPISGHRSVSWYQQTPGQGLQFLFEYFSETQRNKGNFPGRFSGRQFSNSRSEMNVSTLELGDSALYLCASSPDKASTDTQYFGPGTRLTVL.

This clonotype was picked up many times. V is TRBV12-3 or TRBV12-4 and J is TRBJ1-1; D unresolved. Trimming cost V 2 bases and J 11 bases, with 9 bases left between them. This CDR3 comprises 11 residues. The CDR3 DNA reads as TGTGCCAGCAGTTTATTAGCCGAGGCTTTCTTT. It encodes CASSLLAEAFF.

This clonotype was observed at least ten times. The chain links TRBV2 to TRBJ2-1, with TRBD2 as a possible D gene (6 bases). Germline V gene sequence: CDR1 SNHLY, CDR2 FYNNEI. The CDR3 is 12 amino acids. Deletions cut 7 bases from V and 9 bases from J, with 13 bases between. The CDR3 DNA reads TGTGCCAGCATTAGACTAGAGCGTGAGCAGTTCTTC. This sequence encodes CASIRLEREQFF.

This clonotype was counted at least ten times. CDR3 sequence reads: CASSLTLGLAKNIQYF. In nucleotides, the CDR3 is TGTGCCAGCAGCCTTACCCTTGGACTAGCCAAAAACATTCAGTACTTC. V and J are TRBV7-9 and TRBJ2-4; D might be TRBD2 (5 bases). V was cut by 5 bases and J by 0 bases, with 14 bases left in between. From germline, CDR1 is SEHNR and CDR2 FQNEAQ (reference sequence). The CDR3 sequence is 16 residues long.

This clonotype was counted many times. V is TRBV14 and J is TRBJ1-4, with TRBD1 as a possible D gene (5 bases). The CDR3 covers 14 residues. Germline V gene sequence: CDR1 SGHDN, CDR2 FVKESK. V lost 4 bases and J lost 6, with 12 bases in between. The CDR3 loop reads CASSPGTLHEKLFF. CDR3 coding DNA: TGTGCCAGCAGCCCCGGGACCCTTCATGAAAAACTGTTTTTT.

V is TRBV12-3 or TRBV12-4 and J is TRBJ2-5, with TRBD1 matching over 7 bases. The V segment lost 6 bases and the J segment 3 bases; nucleotides outside the gene matches: 4. The CDR3 is 13 amino acids. CDR3 in DNA: TGTGCCAGCAGGATAGACAGGGAAGAGACCCAGTACTTC. Amino acids: CASRIDREETQYF.

This clonotype was seen repeatedly, ten times or more. The genes are TRBV2 and TRBJ1-4, with D possibly being TRBD1 (5 bases). The CDR3 runs to 14 residues. The germline V gene has CDR1 SNHLY and CDR2 FYNNEI. V was pared by 7 bases and J by 10 bases, with 19 bases between. The CDR3 sequence: CASIRTGGAGKLFF. CDR3 DNA sequence: TGTGCCAGCATTAGGACCGGAGGGGCGGGAAAACTGTTTTTT.

This clonotype was detected a few times. The rearrangement uses TRBV4-1 and TRBJ2-2; tentative D call: TRBD1 (5 bases). The V gene lost 1 base and the J gene lost 4 bases, with 16 bases spanning the gap. CDR3 size: 17 residues. The germline V gene encodes CDR1 MGHRA and CDR2 YSYEKL. CDR3 coding DNA: TGCGCCAGCAGCCAAGTCCCCGGAACAGGAAGCACCGGGGAGCTGTTTTTT. Its translation: CASSQVPGTGSTGELFF.

Many counts were recorded for this clonotype. The CDR3 DNA reads TGTGCCACCAGCAAGGGACAGGGGAAAAACACTGAAGCTTTCTTT. This codes for CATSKGQGKNTEAFF. The gene calls are TRBV15 and TRBJ1-1, with 10 bases lining up with TRBD1. Germline CDR1 and CDR2: LNHNV and YYDKDF (reference sequence). The CDR3 has 15 residues. Trimming cost V 4 bases and J 2 bases; bases outside gene matches: 4. Looking up the rest from reference TRBV15 and TRBJ1-1 gives the full variable domain: DAMVIQNPRYQVTQFGKPVTLSCSQTLNHNVMYWYQQKSSQAPKLLFHYYDKDFNNEADTPDNFQSRRPNTSFCFLDIRSPGLGDTAMYLCATSKGQGKNTEAFFGQGTRLTVV.

Many counts were recorded for this clonotype. CDR3 amino acids: CASSQGSGSSYEQYF. In nucleotides, the CDR3 is TGTGCCAGCAGCCAAGGCTCAGGGAGCTCCTACGAGCAGTACTTC. The V gene is TRBV3-1, the J gene TRBJ2-7; D may correspond to TRBD1 or TRBD2 (5 bases each). The germline CDR1 and CDR2 sequences are LGHDT and YNNKEL (reference sequence). The V end was cut by 1 base, the J end by 0 bases, with 10 bases between. The CDR3 has 15 residues.

This clonotype has a count of ten or more. The rearrangement links TRBV3-1 to TRBJ2-7, with a weak D call TRBD2 (6 bases). Germline V CDR1 and CDR2: LGHDT, YNNKEL (reference sequence). CDR3 length: 13 amino acids. V was clipped by 1 base and J by 4 bases, with 8 bases between them. The CDR3 reads CASSQGRGYEQYF. CDR3 nucleotide sequence: TGTGCCAGCAGCCAAGGTCGGGGGTACGAGCAGTACTTC.